Below, 23 T cell receptor beta chains from the same sample are listed, as sequenced in a study of T cell responses to AZD1222 COVID-19 vaccine listed by TCRdb under 2021. Library method: the immunoSEQ multiplex PCR assay. Here the immuneACCESS table is served through TCRdb, limited to in-frame sequences with V and J called. Missing clones are a known gap in these copies; in checked studies unresolved V genes cover under half, and the rest lacks a known reason. The sample table lists about 110,000 clones, 85% to 90% of them with a count of one. The biggest ten clones account for approximately 4.7% of the sample. The meaning of the sample's time point label: baseline before first vaccination. The sample here was peripheral blood, taken on day 0 of AZD1222 vaccination. The origin of the receptors is an adult in good health.

V gene TRBV7-2 combines with J gene TRBJ2-1; 8 nucleotides line up with TRBD2. The CDR3 consists of 14 residues. Looked up from germline, CDR1 is SGHTA and CDR2 is FQGNSA. The junction had 8 bases not matched to a gene; V was cut back by 5 bases and J by 8 bases. CDR3 in amino acids: CASSPGSGSYEQFF. CDR3 in DNA: TGTGCCAGCAGCCCGGGGAGCGGGAGTTATGAGCAGTTCTTC.

The chain combines TRBV4-2 with TRBJ2-7; weak D call: TRBD1 (5 bases). CDR3 size: 15 residues. The V end lost 1 base, the J end lost 2 bases, and 12 bases lay between the germline ends. Germline values: CDR1 LGHNA, CDR2 YNFKEQ. CDR3 amino acids: CASSQADSEPYEQYF. CDR3 bases: TGTGCCAGCAGCCAAGCTGACAGCGAACCCTACGAGCAGTACTTC.

This clone was counted once. V gene TRBV6-1 combines with J gene TRBJ1-5; the match to TRBD1 covers 9 bases. The germline V gene has CDR1 MNHNS and CDR2 SASEGT. V was pared by 2 bases and J by 3 bases, with 5 bases of the junction left unmatched. This CDR3 comprises 16 residues. CDR3 coding DNA: TGTGCCAGCAGTGAAATAGGGACAGGGCCCAATCAGCCCCAGCATTTT. It specifies CASSEIGTGPNQPQHF.

The DNA of the CDR3 is TGTGCCAGCAGCTTAGCACCAACAGGGGGCGGAAACACCATATATTTT. Amino acids: CASSLAPTGGGNTIYF. V usage is TRBV7-2 and J usage is TRBJ1-3; TRBD1 agrees at 9 bases. The junction had 4 bases not matched to a gene; V was cut back by 0 bases and J by 4 bases. CDR1 is SGHTA, CDR2 FQGNSA, per germline. This CDR3 has 16 amino acids.

The rearrangement uses TRBV11-2 and TRBJ1-2; D possibly corresponds to TRBD1 (5 bases). Germline values: CDR1 SGHAT, CDR2 FQNNGV. CDR3 length: 11 amino acids. V lost 5 bases and J 7 bases, leaving 8 bases between the germline ends. The CDR3 region is CASSLRVGYTF. DNA for the CDR3: TGTGCCAGCAGCCTCAGGGTTGGCTACACCTTC.

CDR3 coding DNA: TGTGCCAGCTCACCACCGGGGGGTACCACTGAAGCTTTCTTT. Translation gives CASSPPGGTTEAFF. The rearrangement uses TRBV18 and TRBJ1-1, with D possibly TRBD1 on 5 matching bases. V lost 0 bases and J 4 bases, leaving 9 bases between the germline ends. Germline CDR1 KGHSH, CDR2 LQKENI. The CDR3 covers 14 residues.

This clone was counted between two and nine times. V usage is TRBV6-5 and J usage is TRBJ2-5; D gene unclear. In germline, CDR1 is MNHEY, CDR2 SVGAGI. Trimming removed 7 bases at V and 5 bases at J, with 20 bases between. CDR3 size: 15 residues. The DNA for the CDR3 is TGTGCCAGCAAACTTGCCCCAGCTTTGAGGGAGACCCAGTACTTC. The encoded protein is CASKLAPALRETQYF.

V gene TRBV4-1 combines with J gene TRBJ2-1; either TRBD1 or TRBD2 may fit D (6 bases each). Per the germline V gene, CDR1 is MGHRA and CDR2 is YSYEKL. The CDR3 is 16 residues long. Trimming pared 8 bases from V and 6 bases from J, leaving 23 bases between. The CDR3: CASANPARGGRNEQFF. The CDR3, as DNA: TGCGCCAGCGCCAACCCTGCCAGGGGAGGACGCAATGAGCAGTTCTTC.

This clone was counted once. This chain connects TRBV27 to TRBJ1-5, with 10 bases aligning to TRBD1. Losses at the gene ends were 5 bases for V and 9 bases for J; bases not matched to a gene: 7. The CDR3 has 14 amino acids. Germline CDR1 and CDR2: MNHEY and SMNVEV (reference sequence). CDR3 in DNA: TGTGCCAGCAGTCCCGGGACAGGGGAGGGGCCCCAGCATTTT. This sequence encodes CASSPGTGEGPQHF.

The chain couples TRBV7-9 to TRBJ2-7; D is undetermined. CDR3 length: 12 residues. The V gene's germline CDR1 is SEHNR and CDR2 FQNEAQ (reference sequence). With 2 bases removed from V and 6 bases from J, the gap between germline ends came to 8 bases. CDR3 region: CASSLRALEQYF. In DNA, the CDR3 is TGTGCCAGCAGCTTAAGAGCTCTCGAGCAGTACTTC.

CDR3 sequence reads: CATSDFESSYGYTF. The CDR3 DNA follows: TGTGCCACCAGTGATTTCGAGTCTTCATATGGCTACACCTTC. The chain uses TRBV24-1 and TRBJ1-2, with unresolved D. The CDR3 contains 14 residues. Trimming took 1 base from V and 5 from J, leaving 10 bases between them. The germline V gene encodes CDR1 KGHDR and CDR2 SFDVKD.

The chain combines TRBV30 with TRBJ1-2; TRBD1 aligns across 10 bases. With 3 bases clipped from V and 3 bases from J, the junction kept 10 bases outside the gene matches. Per germline, CDR1 GTSNPN and CDR2 SVGIG (reference sequence). CDR3 length: 16 residues. CDR3 protein: CAWSEKGQGPHYGYTF. CDR3 nucleotides: TGTGCCTGGAGCGAAAAGGGACAGGGGCCCCACTATGGCTACACCTTC.

The chain couples TRBV6-4 to TRBJ2-1, with D perhaps matching TRBD1 (5 bases). The V and J ends lost 5 bases and 0 bases respectively, with 11 bases between them. Germline CDR1 reads MRHNA; CDR2 reads SNTAGT. The CDR3 is made up of 15 amino acids. CDR3 bases: TGTGCCAGCAGTAAAGGGGCAGGCTCCTACAATGAGCAGTTCTTC. The encoded protein is CASSKGAGSYNEQFF.

The V gene is TRBV7-9, the J gene TRBJ1-2; weak D call: TRBD1 (5 bases). Trimming stripped 2 bases from V and 1 base from J, with 11 bases between. Germline values: CDR1 SEHNR, CDR2 FQNEAQ (reference sequence). The CDR3 covers 15 residues. The CDR3 sequence is CASSLTGEHNYGYTF. CDR3 coding DNA: TGTGCCAGCAGCTTAACAGGAGAGCATAACTATGGCTACACCTTC.

This rearrangement joins TRBV28 to TRBJ2-3; no clear D gene. The length of the CDR3 is 12 residues. The V gene's germline CDR1 is MDHEN and CDR2 SYDVKM. The germline V and J ends were trimmed by 6 bases and 0 bases, with 4 bases remaining between them. CDR3: CASRSSTDTQYF. The DNA for the CDR3 is TGTGCCAGCAGATCTAGCACAGATACGCAGTATTTT. Supplemented by reference TRBV28 and TRBJ2-3, the full variable domain reads DVKVTQSSRYLVKRTGEKVFLECVQDMDHENMFWYRQDPGLGLRLIYFSYDVKMKEKGDIPEGYSVSREKKERFSLILESASTNQTSMYLCASRSSTDTQYFGPGTRLTVL.

This sequence joins TRBV15 and TRBJ1-1; 11 nucleotides match TRBD1. V dropped 0 bases and J dropped 4; count of bases not matched to a gene: 4. The CDR3 has 16 residues. Germline CDR1 LNHNV, CDR2 YYDKDF (reference sequence). CDR3 sequence (DNA): TGTGCCACCAGCAGAGATCACGGGACAGGGGGCACTGAAGCTTTCTTT. Its translation is CATSRDHGTGGTEAFF.

The rearrangement links TRBV23-1 to TRBJ2-1; D remains ambiguous. TRBV23-1 is annotated as an ORF whose role is uncertain. The V and J ends lost 4 bases and 5 bases respectively, with 9 bases between them. The CDR3 extends over 13 amino acids. DNA for the CDR3: TGCGCCAGCAGTCGTCCCAGGCACAATGAGCAGTTCTTC. It encodes CASSRPRHNEQFF.

Written as DNA, the CDR3 is TGCGCCAGCAGCGGGGGAGGGATGACTCTTAACTATGGCTACACCTTC. Protein sequence: CASSGGGMTLNYGYTF. The rearrangement links TRBV5-1 to TRBJ1-2, with a tentative D call TRBD1 (5 bases). V was clipped by 4 bases and J by 1 base, with 17 bases between them. CDR3 size: 16 residues. Germline CDR1 reads SGHRS; CDR2 reads YFSETQ.

This chain links TRBV6-5 with TRBJ2-7, with TRBD2 matching over 7 bases. The junction had 6 bases not matched to a gene; V was cut back by 7 bases and J by 3 bases. Germline assignment: CDR1 MNHEY and CDR2 SVGAGI. The CDR3 is 13 amino acids. The chain's CDR3 is CASTPPGGYEQYF. In nucleotides, the CDR3 is TGTGCCAGCACCCCCCCGGGGGGCTACGAGCAGTACTTC.

This chain connects TRBV6-5 to TRBJ2-7, with 9 bases lining up with TRBD1. CDR1 is MNHEY, CDR2 SVGAGI, per germline. The V and J ends lost 3 bases and 5 bases, in that order; junction bases with no gene match: 11. The CDR3 is 16 residues long. The CDR3 DNA reads as TGTGCCAGCAGTTATCCGACCGGGACAGGGCTCCACGAGCAGTACTTC. Translating it yields CASSYPTGTGLHEQYF.

The CDR3 protein is CATSRVQGKWGYTF. CDR3 sequence (DNA): TGTGCCACCAGCAGAGTCCAGGGGAAGTGGGGCTACACCTTC. This sequence joins TRBV15 and TRBJ1-2, with D maybe TRBD1 (6 bases). Between the trimmed V and J ends, which lost 1 base and 8 bases, there was a span of 14 bases. The CDR3 spans 14 residues. CDR1 LNHNV and CDR2 YYDKDF come from the germline V gene (reference sequence).

The chain combines TRBV5-1 with TRBJ1-2, with D maybe TRBD1 (5 bases). This CDR3 has 14 residues. V gave up 3 bases and J gave up 0 bases, with 9 bases separating them. CDR1 and CDR2 from the germline V gene are SGHRS and YFSETQ. The CDR3 DNA follows: TGCGCCAGCAGCTCGGGGGGATCTAACTATGGCTACACCTTC. Translation: CASSSGGSNYGYTF.

The chain employs TRBV5-8 and TRBJ2-1; 8 bases line up with TRBD1. Germline CDR1 SGHTS, CDR2 YDEGEE. V was pared by 4 bases and J by 1 base, with 4 bases of the junction left unmatched. The CDR3 consists of 15 residues. CDR3 coding DNA: TGTGCCAGCAGCATGACAGGGGCGTCCTACAATGAGCAGTTCTTC. Encoded protein: CASSMTGASYNEQFF. Full variable domain (missing parts from reference TRBV5-8 and TRBJ2-1): EAGVTQSPTHLIKTRGQQATLRCSPISGHTSVYWYQQALGLGLQFLLWYDEGEERNRGNFPPRFSGRQFPNYSSELNVNALELEDSALYLCASSMTGASYNEQFFGPGTRLTVL.